This TCR beta chain is from a study of T cells in Graves' hyperthyroidism and ophthalmopathy (dated by TCRdb to between 2018 and 2020). Background on the whole study: Peripheral blood was sampled at the time of initial diagnosis, prior to any treatment. To identify distinguishing TCR V-J signatures, a discovery cohort of roughly 100 patients was used, comprising 40 to 45 with Graves' ophthalmopathy and some 57 with stable Graves' hyperthyroidism. Prospective prediction of ophthalmopathy was tested in an independent validation cohort consisting of 18 to 20 hyperthyroidism patients and about 17 patients who later progressed to ophthalmopathy. The approximately 90 discovery patients were randomly split 7:3 into training and test sets. In addition, the study compared T-cell repertoires in thyroid tissue and in blood from five to seven Graves' hyperthyroidism patients. After blood sampling, hyperthyroidism patients were treated with methimazole at a starting dose of 30 mg daily, and ophthalmopathy patients were treated with high-dose intravenous methylprednisolone. TCR Vbeta CDR3 sequencing of around 130 peripheral blood samples (under 45 ophthalmopathy, approximately 80 hyperthyroidism and approximately 17 progressor patients) is reported in the paper. Overall study results and their limits: Most expanded thyroid clonotypes (frequency above 0.001) were also found in blood, which suggests that blood repertoires may mirror thyroid immune responses. No statistical method was used to fix the sample size in advance, and group allocation was not hidden from the investigators. In validation, the model predicted progression to ophthalmopathy a median of roughly 6.1 months before onset, with approximately 68% sensitivity and roughly 72% specificity. A 13 V-J signature model separated ophthalmopathy from stable hyperthyroidism, with around 90% sensitivity and 81% to 83% specificity in cross-validation and 80%/75% in testing.

This clonotype was seen a handful of times. This clone's antigen is unknown. Base quality data are lacking; no much larger clone is found one base away. V lost 1 base and J lost 4 bases; the stretch between them is 10 bases long. Measured from the cysteine to the phenylalanine, the CDR3 is 15 residues long. Here the CDR3 DNA is all that survives: 45 bases in frame from base 1. The germline V gene encodes CDR1 SEHNR and CDR2 FQNEAQ (reference sequence). Stable Graves' hyperthyroidism was defined as no progression to ophthalmopathy during 18 months of follow-up. Hyperthyroidism patients were newly diagnosed, with disease duration under 2 months, and aged 18 to 65 years. Exclusion was applied to patients with uncontrolled infections, other autoimmune diseases, pregnancy or lactation. Diagnoses were established on the basis of clinical symptoms, serum thyroxine and TRAb, thyroid ultrasound, and orbital computed tomography. PBMCs were isolated from 7.5 to 10 ml of fresh peripheral blood by Ficoll-Paque density gradient centrifugation. Trizol reagent was used to extract total RNA, and RNA quality was then checked on an Agilent 2100 Bioanalyzer.

Amplification of TCR beta CDR3 regions was carried out from RNA transcripts. The TCR CDR3 was subjected to a first round of RT-PCR using the HTBI primer set and the Qiagen OneStep RT-PCR kit. A second multiplex PCR round built the libraries, followed by size selection and purification. Paired-end sequencing of the libraries was performed with 100 bp reads on an Illumina HiSeq2000. From the authors' description of their analysis: SOAPnuke was used to process the raw data, removing reads that contained adapters or uncalled bases, had a mean Phred below 15, or lacked an exact match to the constant primer or identifier. COPE v1.2.5 was used to merge high-quality paired reads, and clonotypes were defined as unique nucleotide sequences. Clonotypes were aligned to IMGT TRBV, TRBD and TRBJ reference segments using MiTCR v1.1. Only V-J combinations with frequency above 0.0001, covering 99% to 99.2% of repertoires, were analysed. A TCS score was defined as the ratio between F50 (clonal expansion) and ExV (chaos), using BLOSUM62-based TCRdist between CDR3 peptides within each V-J. Welch's t-statistics and random forest reduced fewer than 550 V-J features to roughly 13, which were used in a naive Bayes classifier (R e1071). In-frame beta chains were kept once TCRdb had trimmed the public reads at Q25 with fastp and called clones with MiXCR. Each entry is one CDR3 protein sequence, shown with its most common DNA and genes. TCRdb's processing, not the authors', yielded these V and J calls. Across this sample there are 250,000 to 350,000 distinct CDR3 sequences, with 16% seen only once. Roughly 33% of the sample goes to the ten largest clones.

The source is a man younger than 40 with Graves' hyperthyroidism. The chain is assembled from TRBV7-9 and TRBJ2-2; the D gene is unclear. Sequenced input: blood. The CDR3 sequence is CASSLDAGTTGELFF. The base sequence is TGTGCCAGCAGCTTAGACGCCGGAACCACCGGGGAGCTGTTTTTT.